This entry lists 17 T cell receptor beta chains sequenced from one sample in a study of Ad26.COV2.S vaccination and SARS-CoV-2 variants. Measured with immunoSEQ multiplex PCR; TCRdb has only the in-frame clones, and not every one. The sample has a few hundred thousand clones, roughly 86% seen once. Treatment given: about 20 received Ad26.COV2.S at low or high dose, single or two shots; five or six received placebo; per-sample allocation not given. Collection of samples fell on day 63 after the first vaccine or placebo injection. The input for sequencing was peripheral blood, taken in a trial of Ad26.COV2.S vaccine versus placebo. These receptors were collected from a person between 18 and 60 years old who received the Ad26.COV2.S COVID-19 vaccine or a placebo.

This clone is a singleton in its sample. The chain uses TRBV18 and TRBJ1-4; D unclear. This CDR3 is built from 13 residues. Deletions cut 3 bases from V and 4 bases from J, with 6 bases between. Germline V gene data show CDR1 as KGHSH and CDR2 as LQKENI. CDR3: CASSPGLNEKLFF. CDR3 sequence (DNA): TGTGCCAGCTCACCGGGCCTTAATGAAAAACTGTTTTTT.

This chain connects TRBV2 to TRBJ2-5; 7 nucleotides agree with TRBD1. Germline-derived CDR1 and CDR2 are SNHLY and FYNNEI. The CDR3 extends over 16 amino acids. Trimming at V came to 8 bases and at J to 2 bases, leaving 14 bases not matched to a gene. As DNA, the CDR3 is TGTGCCAGCTTTTCCCGACAGGGTAACGCACAAGAGACCCAGTACTTC. Its translation is CASFSRQGNAQETQYF.

This chain links TRBV11-1 with TRBJ2-3, with D possibly being TRBD1 (8 bases). The CDR3 spans 14 residues. V was cut by 7 bases and J by 6 bases, with 17 bases left in between. Per the germline V gene, CDR1 is SGHAT and CDR2 is FQDESV (reference sequence). The CDR3 spells CASTFDRGGDTQYF. In DNA form, the CDR3 reads TGTGCCAGCACCTTTGACAGGGGAGGGGATACGCAGTATTTT.

The sample holds a few counts of this clone. The V call is TRBV7-6, the J call TRBJ1-3; tentative D call: TRBD1 (5 bases). Germline V CDR1 and CDR2: SGHVS, FNYEAQ. The CDR3 is 14 amino acids. V was cut by 7 bases and J by 4 bases, with 14 bases left in between. CDR3 coding DNA: TGTGCCAGCATCCAAGGAGGGGTAGGAAACACCATATATTTT. This codes for CASIQGGVGNTIYF.

This clone was picked up one time. The chain's CDR3 is CASSIVIQGEQFF. The CDR3 DNA reads TGTGCCAGCAGTATAGTGATCCAAGGGGAGCAGTTCTTC. J is TRBJ2-1 and V is TRBV2; D not resolved. Germline V CDR1 and CDR2: SNHLY, FYNNEI. CDR3 length equals 13 residues. The germline V and J ends were trimmed by 5 bases and 10 bases, with 15 bases remaining between them.

The chain has TRBV7-6 and TRBJ1-1; D is ambiguous. The V end was cut by 4 bases, the J end by 4 bases, with 16 bases between. CDR3 size: 15 residues. CDR1 SGHVS and CDR2 FNYEAQ come from the germline V gene. Written as DNA, the CDR3 is TGTGCCAGCAGCTCCCTTGGCACATCGCGCACTGAAGCTTTCTTT. It is translated as CASSSLGTSRTEAFF.

The count of this clone is one. V is TRBV2 and J is TRBJ1-2; 7 positions match TRBD1. From germline, CDR1 is SNHLY and CDR2 FYNNEI. The CDR3 runs 13 residues. Unmatched junction bases numbered 3, after V lost 5 bases and J lost 3 bases. This chain's CDR3 is CASSRTGDYGYTF. CDR3 DNA sequence: TGTGCCAGCAGTAGGACAGGAGACTATGGCTACACCTTC.

The V and J genes are TRBV27 and TRBJ1-5; D unclear. V was shortened by 1 base and J by 1 base, with 11 bases between the two germline ends. The CDR3 covers 16 residues. Germline assignment: CDR1 MNHEY and CDR2 SMNVEV (reference sequence). For the CDR3, the DNA is TGTGCCAGCAGTTTATGGCTCCCGAGGAGCAATCAGCCCCAGCATTTT. Encoded protein: CASSLWLPRSNQPQHF.

This clone was seen a single time. The chain combines TRBV6-5 with TRBJ2-1, with 12 nucleotides matching TRBD2. The trim removed 6 bases at V and 8 bases at J, leaving 5 bases unmatched. The CDR3 has 14 amino acids. The germline CDR1 and CDR2 sequences are MNHEY and SVGAGI. The CDR3 protein is CASSRGLAGDEQFF. The CDR3 nucleotides read TGTGCCAGCAGCCGGGGACTAGCGGGCGATGAGCAGTTCTTC.

This chain uses TRBV6-6 with TRBJ1-4; D may be TRBD1 (5 bases). Germline V gene data show CDR1 as MNHNY and CDR2 as SVGAGI (reference sequence). The CDR3 spans 16 residues. Trimming shortened V by 5 bases and J by 7 bases, and 20 bases separated the two germline ends. CDR3 nucleotides: TGTGCCAGCAGTCCTTCAGACTACGCAGGGAGTGAAAAACTGTTTTTT. As protein: CASSPSDYAGSEKLFF.

This clone occurred once. The V call is TRBV30, the J call TRBJ2-7; tentative D call: TRBD1 (6 bases). Trimming left V 3 bases short and J 2 bases short, with 11 bases between. Per the germline V gene, CDR1 is GTSNPN and CDR2 is SVGIG (reference sequence). This CDR3 contains 13 residues. This chain's CDR3 is CAWRPTGPYEQYF. The DNA for the CDR3 is TGTGCCTGGAGGCCGACAGGACCCTACGAGCAGTACTTC.

The table lists this clone with a count of one. The rearrangement joins TRBV2 to TRBJ1-5; D not certain. CDR3 length: 13 residues. V was pared by 8 bases and J by 0 bases, with 8 bases between. Per the germline V gene, CDR1 is SNHLY and CDR2 is FYNNEI. In nucleotides, the CDR3 is TGTGCCAGCCTACAGAGTAGCAATCAGCCCCAGCATTTT. This translates into CASLQSSNQPQHF.

This rearrangement joins TRBV4-1 to TRBJ2-5; D is perhaps TRBD2 (7 bases). The CDR3 consists of 16 residues. Looked up from germline, CDR1 is MGHRA and CDR2 is YSYEKL. The V end was cut by 1 base, the J end by 5 bases, with 17 bases between. The CDR3 protein is CASSQALGGVGETQYF. CDR3 bases: TGCGCCAGCAGCCAAGCGTTAGGGGGGGTCGGGGAGACCCAGTACTTC.

The chain employs TRBV5-1 and TRBJ2-5, with 7 bases matching TRBD2. The germline CDR1 and CDR2 sequences are SGHRS and YFSETQ. With V trimmed by 1 base and J by 5 bases, 8 bases remained unmatched. This CDR3 region has 15 residues. The CDR3 coding sequence is TGCGCCAGCAGCTTGACTAGCGATCACAGGGAGACCCAGTACTTC. Protein: CASSLTSDHRETQYF.

This chain links TRBV28 with TRBJ1-2; the match to TRBD1 covers 7 bases. The CDR3 extends over 13 amino acids. V gave up 7 bases and J gave up 4 bases; unmatched junction bases: 6. Germline lookup yields CDR1 MDHEN and CDR2 SYDVKM. The CDR3 sequence: CASKGGQLYGYTF. The CDR3 DNA follows: TGTGCCAGCAAAGGGGGACAGCTCTATGGCTACACCTTC.

The chain uses TRBV6-1 and TRBJ2-5; 10 bases line up with TRBD1. Germline lookup yields CDR1 MNHNS and CDR2 SASEGT. V lost 1 base and J lost 1; bases outside the gene matches: 3. The CDR3 loop spans 16 amino acids. The CDR3 DNA follows: TGTGCCAGCAGTGAAGGACAGGGGGCGCGCCAAGAGACCCAGTACTTC. Its translation: CASSEGQGARQETQYF.

This clone was detected a few times. This chain connects TRBV5-1 to TRBJ1-1; D unresolved. This CDR3 is 13 amino acids long. Trimming left V 0 bases short and J 4 bases short, with 7 bases between. The germline V gene encodes CDR1 SGHRS and CDR2 YFSETQ. CDR3 protein: CASSLVAGTEAFF. The CDR3 region has the DNA TGCGCCAGCAGCTTGGTGGCGGGCACTGAAGCTTTCTTT.